This T cell receptor beta chain was recovered during a study of blood T cell repertoires in COVID-19. Study-level information: COVID-19 samples, acute and convalescent, were from the United States, Italy and Spain. The cDNA or gDNA used as material had been derived from T cells, B-cell-depleted T cells, or PBMCs.

Germline assignment: CDR1 SGHRS and CDR2 YFSETQ. V was pared by 0 bases and J by 6 bases, with 18 bases between. The CDR3 has 16 amino acids. Measured with immunoSEQ multiplex PCR; TCRdb has only the in-frame clones, and not every one. The sample includes over 100,000 clones, 85% to 90% of them seen just once. What was sequenced was peripheral blood. The sequence was obtained from a human donor in a cohort sampled during active COVID-19. This chain links TRBV5-1 with TRBJ1-2, with D possibly being TRBD1 (5 bases). CDR3 sequence reads: CASSLASPGKGNGYTF. The CDR3 nucleotides read TGCGCCAGCAGCTTGGCAAGTCCAGGGAAGGGGAATGGCTACACCTTC.